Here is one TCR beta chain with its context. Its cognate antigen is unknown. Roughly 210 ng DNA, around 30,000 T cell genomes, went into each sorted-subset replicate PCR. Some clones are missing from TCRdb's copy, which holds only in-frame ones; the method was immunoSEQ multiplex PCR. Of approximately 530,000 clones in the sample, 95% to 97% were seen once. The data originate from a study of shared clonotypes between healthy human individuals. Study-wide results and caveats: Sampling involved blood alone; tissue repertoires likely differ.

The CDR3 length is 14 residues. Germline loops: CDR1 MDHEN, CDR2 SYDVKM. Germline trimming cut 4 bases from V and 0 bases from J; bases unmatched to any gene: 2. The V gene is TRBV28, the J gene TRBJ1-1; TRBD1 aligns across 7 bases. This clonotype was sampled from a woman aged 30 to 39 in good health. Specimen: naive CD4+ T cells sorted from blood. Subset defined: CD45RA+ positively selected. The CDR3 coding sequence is TGTGCCAGCAGTTACGGGACAGTGAACACTGAAGCTTTCTTT. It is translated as CASSYGTVNTEAFF.